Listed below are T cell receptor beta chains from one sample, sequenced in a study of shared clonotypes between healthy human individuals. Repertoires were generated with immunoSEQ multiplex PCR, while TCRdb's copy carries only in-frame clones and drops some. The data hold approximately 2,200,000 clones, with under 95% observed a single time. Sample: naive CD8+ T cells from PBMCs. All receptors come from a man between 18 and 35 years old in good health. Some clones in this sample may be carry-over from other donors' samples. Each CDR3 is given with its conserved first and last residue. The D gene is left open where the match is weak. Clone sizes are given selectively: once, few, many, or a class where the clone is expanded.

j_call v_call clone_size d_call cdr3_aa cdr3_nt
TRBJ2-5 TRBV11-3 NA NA CASSLSGGRETQYF TGTGCCAGCAGCCTGTCAGGAGGACGAGAGACCCAGTACTTC
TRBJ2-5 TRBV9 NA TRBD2 CASSVGGLAGFNHGQETQYF TGTGCCAGCAGCGTGGGGGGACTAGCGGGTTTCAATCATGGGCAAGAGACCCAGTACTTC
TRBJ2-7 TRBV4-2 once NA CASSQGRPYEQYF TGTGCCAGCAGCCAGGGCCGACCCTACGAGCAGTACTTC
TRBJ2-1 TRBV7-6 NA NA CASSSRQLGSIPFF TGTGCCAGCAGCAGCAGACAACTGGGGTCCATCCCGTTCTTC
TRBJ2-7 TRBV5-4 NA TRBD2 CASSGGTSDYEQYF TGTGCCAGCAGCGGGGGGACTAGCGACTACGAGCAGTACTTC
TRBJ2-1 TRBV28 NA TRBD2 CASSATSGENYNEQFF TGTGCCAGCAGTGCTACTAGCGGGGAGAACTACAATGAGCAGTTCTTC
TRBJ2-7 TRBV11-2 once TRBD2 CASSSRTSGSYEQYF TGTGCCAGCAGCTCCAGGACTAGCGGGAGCTACGAGCAGTACTTC
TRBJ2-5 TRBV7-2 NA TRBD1 CASSFFSGGLQETQYF TGTGCCAGCAGCTTCTTCTCAGGGGGCCTACAAGAGACCCAGTACTTC
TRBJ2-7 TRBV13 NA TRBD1 CASSADRAVGYEQYF TGTGCCAGCAGCGCTGACAGGGCGGTTGGTTACGAGCAGTACTTC
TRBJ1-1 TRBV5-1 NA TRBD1 CASSQDRESVMNTEAFF TGCGCCAGCAGCCAAGACAGGGAAAGTGTCATGAACACTGAAGCTTTCTTT
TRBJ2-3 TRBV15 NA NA CATSRGLSETSTDTQYF TGTGCCACCAGCAGAGGATTGTCGGAGACTAGCACAGATACGCAGTATTTT
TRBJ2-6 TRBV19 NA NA CASSIGDGSGANVLTF TGTGCCAGTAGTATAGGGGACGGGAGTGGGGCCAACGTCCTGACTTTC
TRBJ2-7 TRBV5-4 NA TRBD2 CASSLIASGRGYEQYF TGTGCCAGCAGCTTGATCGCTAGCGGGAGGGGATACGAGCAGTACTTC
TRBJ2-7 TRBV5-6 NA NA CASSVASYYEQYF TGTGCCAGCAGCGTGGCGTCGTACTACGAGCAGTACTTC
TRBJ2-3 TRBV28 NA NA CASSRGAGNHISSTDTQYF TGTGCCAGCAGTCGGGGCGCCGGGAACCACATATCTAGCACAGATACGCAGTATTTT
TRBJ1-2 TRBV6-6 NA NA CASRLTGPANYGYTF TGTGCCAGCAGACTTACAGGGCCAGCTAACTATGGCTACACCTTC
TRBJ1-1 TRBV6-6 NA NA CASSYGQMNTEAFF TGTGCCAGCAGTTATGGCCAGATGAACACTGAAGCTTTCTTT
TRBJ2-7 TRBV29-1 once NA CSVTTTGWEQYF TGCAGCGTAACTACAACAGGGTGGGAGCAGTACTTC
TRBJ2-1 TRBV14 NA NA CASSQVVHNEQFF TGTGCCAGCAGCCAAGTGGTCCACAATGAGCAGTTCTTC
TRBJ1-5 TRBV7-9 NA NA CASSTHSNQPQHF TGTGCCAGCAGCACCCATAGCAATCAGCCCCAGCATTTT
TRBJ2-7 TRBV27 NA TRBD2 CASSPGTSVGEQYF TGTGCCAGCAGCCCCGGGACTAGCGTTGGCGAGCAGTACTTC